This entry describes one T cell receptor (beta chain). This entry belongs to a study of cytomegalovirus exposure and HLA in healthy donors. Study background: The same platform was used for the 100 to 150 validation repertoires and the roughly 680 first-cohort repertoires, a later analysis reported.

The data were produced by immunoSEQ multiplex PCR, yet TCRdb's version contains in-frame clones alone and is incomplete. The data show roughly 130,000 clones, around nine tenths seen once. This CDR3 has 15 amino acids. Germline V lookup: CDR1 LNHNV, CDR2 YYDKDF (reference sequence). V lost 3 bases to trimming and J lost 7 bases, with 16 bases between them. This TCR came from a man aged 25-45 years in good health and CMV-seronegative. The rearrangement joins TRBV15 to TRBJ1-5; D is uncertain. Sequenced material: PBMCs. For the CDR3, the DNA is TGTGCCACCAGCAGGACCTACCGGGGTAGGCAGCCCCAGCATTTT. Its protein product is CATSRTYRGRQPQHF.